This T cell receptor beta chain stems from a study of cytomegalovirus exposure and HLA in healthy donors. The study, taken as a whole, reports: DRB1 showed the most TCR associations and HLA-C the fewest in a later analysis, as rates varied by HLA locus.

It was with 60 Vbeta and 13 Jbeta primers that the PCR ran. Measured with immunoSEQ multiplex PCR; TCRdb has only the in-frame clones, and not every one. The sample lists about 69,000 clones; about 73% were seen once. In regard to this clone: What it binds is not known.

Per germline, CDR1 SNHLY and CDR2 FYNNEI. V lost 9 bases and J lost 2; bases outside the gene matches: 7. CDR3 size: 14 residues. V and J are TRBV2 and TRBJ2-1; 7 positions match TRBD1. This TCR was recovered from a woman aged 25-40 years in good health and CMV-seronegative. Source material: PBMCs. CDR3 nucleotide sequence: TGTGCCAGGACAGACAGGGCGGCCTACAATGAGCAGTTCTTC. Its translation is CARTDRAAYNEQFF.